This TCR beta chain was profiled in a study of blood T cell repertoires in COVID-19. Whole-study context: The cDNA or gDNA used as material had been derived from T cells, B-cell-depleted T cells, or PBMCs.

During active infection, Seattle patients enrolled and were then monitored through disease. Per the study methods: Amplifying reference gene primers gave estimates of nucleated cell counts. The repertoire was sequenced with immunoSEQ multiplex PCR; TCRdb's copy has only in-frame clones and lacks some. V and J calls and clone size are those listed in that table; D and trimming were worked out from the DNA. The sample lists approximately 80,000 clones, approximately 86% occurring once. The length of the CDR3 is 13 residues. J lost 6 bases, V lost 0 bases, and 3 bases had no gene match. Germline assignment: CDR1 SGDLS and CDR2 YYNGEE.

This clonotype was sampled from a woman of 80 years or more with COVID-19, enrolled during active disease. The chain has TRBV9 and TRBJ2-7; 7 positions agree with TRBD1. The sequenced sample was peripheral blood. The CDR3 bases are TGTGCCAGCAGCGTAGAGCCAGGGGGCGAGCAGTACTTC. Its protein is CASSVEPGGEQYF.